A selection of T cell receptor beta chains follows, all from one sample in a study of blood T cell repertoires in COVID-19. Here immunoSEQ multiplex PCR was the method, and the copy in TCRdb shows in-frame clones only, minus some. Of roughly 260,000 clones listed, approximately 86% are singletons. The sequenced material came from peripheral blood. The receptor source for this set is a woman aged 18 to 35 with acute or convalescent COVID-19. CDR3s include the opening cysteine and the closing phenylalanine or tryptophan. A D gene is named only where the DNA matches it firmly. The size field is filled for only some rows; it gives once, few, many or a size class.

>-|TRBV7-2|TRBJ2-7|-
CASSLNSPQRRPYEQYF
TGTGCCAGCAGCTTAAATTCCCCCCAGCGGAGACCCTACGAGCAGTACTTC
>-|TRBV29-1|TRBJ2-3|-
CSVSGLSSVGGTQYF
TGCAGCGTTTCGGGTCTATCTAGCGTGGGGGGTACGCAGTATTTT
>TRBD1|TRBV5-1|TRBJ1-1|-
CASSFLGQKNTEAFF
TGCGCCAGCAGCTTTTTGGGACAGAAGAACACTGAAGCTTTCTTT
>-|TRBV3-1/TRBV3-2|TRBJ1-1|many
CASSQPTLNTEAFF
TGTGCCAGCAGCCAACCAACATTGAACACTGAAGCTTTCTTT
>TRBD1|TRBV10-1|TRBJ1-1|-
CARSGQGATEAFF
TGCGCCAGGAGCGGACAGGGGGCCACTGAAGCTTTCTTT
>-|TRBV19|TRBJ1-2|-
CASSIGTGSTYGYTF
TGTGCCAGTAGTATAGGTACAGGGTCGACCTATGGCTACACCTTC
>TRBD2|TRBV7-2|TRBJ2-3|-
CASSFGELAGLDTQYF
TGTGCCAGCAGCTTCGGGGAACTAGCGGGGTTAGATACGCAGTATTTT
>TRBD1|TRBV29-1|TRBJ2-1|-
CSVEWGTGDYVRYEQFF
TGCAGCGTTGAATGGGGGACAGGGGATTATGTGAGGTATGAGCAGTTCTTC
>-|TRBV2|TRBJ1-4|few
CASRKTGIGEKLFF
TGTGCCAGCAGAAAAACAGGGATCGGGGAAAAACTGTTTTTT
>TRBD1|TRBV18|TRBJ2-3|-
CASSAGTGGAWSPDTQYF
TGTGCCAGCTCAGCCGGGACAGGGGGCGCGTGGAGTCCAGATACGCAGTATTTT
>TRBD2|TRBV7-3|TRBJ2-3|once
CASSLSGLPTDTQYF
TGTGCCAGCAGCTTGTCGGGACTACCCACAGATACGCAGTATTTT
>TRBD2|TRBV4-3|TRBJ2-1|-
CASSQGTSGIFNEQFF
TGCGCCAGCAGCCAAGGGACTAGCGGGATCTTCAATGAGCAGTTCTTC
>TRBD1|TRBV25-1|TRBJ1-2|-
CASSEFSYDRANYGYTF
TGTGCCAGCAGTGAATTTTCCTACGACAGGGCTAACTATGGCTACACCTTC
>TRBD1|TRBV11-3|TRBJ2-1|-
CASSFSYRQGENEQFF
TGTGCCAGCAGCTTTAGTTACCGACAGGGGGAAAATGAGCAGTTCTTC
>-|TRBV28|TRBJ1-1|once
CASSLAGPGNTEAFF
TGTGCCAGCAGTTTAGCAGGGCCGGGGAACACTGAAGCTTTCTTT
>TRBD2|TRBV7-8|TRBJ2-2|-
CASSLVASGGRPGELFF
TGTGCCAGCAGCTTAGTGGCTAGCGGGGGCAGGCCCGGGGAGCTGTTTTTT
>-|TRBV6-5|TRBJ2-5|-
CASSYSTGQETQYF
TGTGCCAGCAGTTACTCGACCGGGCAAGAGACCCAGTACTTC
>-|TRBV3-1/TRBV3-2|TRBJ1-1|-
CASSQDWGGRYTEAFF
TGTGCCAGCAGCCAAGATTGGGGGGGGAGGTACACTGAAGCTTTCTTT
>TRBD2|TRBV7-3|TRBJ2-3|-
CASSLAGEALDTQYF
TGTGCCAGCAGCCTAGCGGGAGAGGCGCTAGATACGCAGTATTTT
>TRBD1|TRBV11-3|TRBJ1-5|-
CASSHLGDRGEPQHF
TGTGCCAGCAGCCATCTAGGGGACAGGGGTGAGCCCCAGCATTTT
>TRBD2|TRBV7-6|TRBJ2-1|-
CASSLGQASGIREQFF
TGTGCCAGCAGCTTAGGCCAGGCTAGCGGGATACGGGAGCAGTTCTTC
>-|TRBV6-5|TRBJ1-1|-
CASRTPQGGPAFF
TGTGCCAGCAGAACCCCCCAGGGCGGACCTGCTTTCTTT
>-|TRBV12-3/TRBV12-4|TRBJ2-3|-
CASRGGGDTQYF
TGTGCCAGCAGGGGAGGGGGGGATACGCAGTATTTT
>TRBD1|TRBV29-1|TRBJ1-2|-
CSAQGQGNYGYTF
TGCAGCGCCCAGGGACAGGGCAACTATGGCTACACCTTC